Reported below is one T cell receptor beta chain. Sequenced by immunoSEQ multiplex PCR; TCRdb stores in-frame clones only, minus some. The sample consists of about 440,000 clones, about 90% of them appearing once. This sample stems from a study of blood T cell repertoires in COVID-19. The CDR3 covers 14 residues. Per germline, CDR1 GTSNPN and CDR2 SVGIG (reference sequence). The J segment lost 12 bases and the V segment lost 5 bases, leaving 11 bases of the junction unmatched. V usage is TRBV30 and J usage is TRBJ2-1; 12 bases are a match to TRBD2. Source material: PBMCs or T cells enriched from blood (not recorded which). The source is a man aged 18 to 35 who had recovered from COVID-19. The CDR3, as DNA: TGTGCCTGGGGGCTAGCGGGAGGGGTCCACGGGCAGTTCTTC. This sequence encodes CAWGLAGGVHGQFF.